What follows are 16 T cell receptor beta chains derived from one specimen sequenced in a study of cytomegalovirus exposure and HLA in healthy donors. PCR primers comprised 60 Vbeta and 13 Jbeta primers. Here immunoSEQ multiplex PCR was the method, and the copy in TCRdb shows in-frame clones only, minus some. Its clone listing holds about 90,000 clones. Sequenced material: PBMCs. These TCRs come from a woman in her twenties or thirties in good health and CMV-seronegative.

This chain connects TRBV4-1 to TRBJ2-1; possibly TRBD2 for D (6 bases). The CDR3 runs 17 residues. Trimming shortened V by 1 base and J by 3 bases, and 16 bases separated the two germline ends. The germline CDR1 and CDR2 sequences are MGHRA and YSYEKL. The CDR3 sequence: CASSQGAGGILYNEQFF. The CDR3 coding sequence is TGCGCCAGCAGCCAAGGAGCGGGCGGGATACTCTACAATGAGCAGTTCTTC.

This chain joins TRBV10-3 and TRBJ2-1; TRBD1 matches 8 bases. Trimming took 10 bases from V and 0 from J; bases not matched to a gene: 8. The germline V gene has CDR1 ENHRY and CDR2 SYGVKD. This CDR3 spans 15 amino acids. The CDR3 nucleotides are TGTGCCACCGACAGGGGCAGGGGCTCCTACAATGAGCAGTTCTTC. This sequence encodes CATDRGRGSYNEQFF.

CDR3 amino acids: CASRPRQISPLHF. CDR3 coding DNA: TGTGCCAGCAGACCTCGACAGATTTCACCCCTCCACTTT. The chain combines TRBV6-5 with TRBJ1-6, with TRBD1 as a possible D gene (5 bases). The CDR3 has 13 residues. Germline CDR1 reads MNHEY; CDR2 reads SVGAGI. Trimming removed 6 bases from V and 9 bases from J, with 12 bases in between.

The rearrangement joins TRBV25-1 to TRBJ2-5; perhaps TRBD2 as D (5 bases). The V gene's germline CDR1 is MGHDK and CDR2 SYGVNS. Trimming shortened V by 6 bases and J by 2 bases, and 13 bases separated the two germline ends. The CDR3 extends over 14 amino acids. CDR3 region: CASRGGLGQETQYF. For the CDR3, the DNA is TGTGCCAGCAGAGGAGGCCTGGGTCAAGAGACCCAGTACTTC. Full variable domain (outside the CDR3, taken from reference TRBV25-1 and TRBJ2-5): EADIYQTPRYLVIGTGKKITLECSQTMGHDKMYWYQQDPGMELHLIHYSYGVNSTEKGDLSSESTVSRIRTEHFPLTLESARPSHTSQYLCASRGGLGQETQYFGPGTRLLVL.

In nucleotides, the CDR3 is TGTGCCAGCAGCGCCACAGGGGCGGGTGAAAAACTGTTTTTT. It specifies CASSATGAGEKLFF. The V and J genes are TRBV5-6 and TRBJ1-4; TRBD1 matches 7 bases. The germline V gene encodes CDR1 SGHDT and CDR2 YYEEEE. The CDR3 runs to 14 residues. The ends lost 4 bases at V and 7 bases at J; junction bases unmatched: 7.

Written as DNA, the CDR3 is TGTGCCAGTAGTATGGGGGGGCACCAAGAGACCCAGTACTTC. It yields the protein CASSMGGHQETQYF. The gene calls are TRBV19 and TRBJ2-5, with D possibly matching TRBD2 (7 bases). The CDR3 loop spans 14 amino acids. Germline V gene sequence: CDR1 LNHDA, CDR2 SQIVND (reference sequence). Trimming removed 3 bases from V and 0 bases from J, with 8 bases in between.

This clone shows up as medium-sized (0.01 to 0.1%) by frequency. V gene TRBV28 combines with J gene TRBJ1-3; the D gene is possibly TRBD1 (5 bases). The germline V gene encodes CDR1 MDHEN and CDR2 SYDVKM. V was pared by 2 bases and J by 1 base, with 12 bases between. This CDR3 has 16 amino acids. As DNA, the CDR3 is TGTGCCAGCAGTTTACAGGGTACCGTGTCTGGAAACACCATATATTTT. This gives the protein CASSLQGTVSGNTIYF.

The chain carries TRBV6-5 and TRBJ1-2, with D possibly matching TRBD1 (6 bases). Germline CDR1 MNHEY, CDR2 SVGAGI. The V gene lost 5 bases and the J gene lost 8 bases, with 15 bases spanning the gap. The CDR3 length is 13 residues. In DNA form, the CDR3 reads TGTGCCAGCAGTACCGACAGGTTCAGCGGCTACACCTTC. Protein: CASSTDRFSGYTF.

The chain has TRBV6-1 and TRBJ2-1; TRBD2 matches 7 bases. Germline CDR1 reads MNHNS; CDR2 reads SASEGT. The CDR3 totals 15 residues. With 2 bases clipped from V and 8 bases from J, the junction kept 9 bases outside the gene matches. CDR3 sequence (DNA): TGTGCCAGCAGTGAAACTAGCGATCCTTCCGATGAGCAGTTCTTC. Amino acid sequence: CASSETSDPSDEQFF.

The chain combines TRBV7-9 with TRBJ1-5; 7 bases agree with TRBD1. The germline V gene encodes CDR1 SEHNR and CDR2 FQNEAQ (reference sequence). There are 15 residues in the CDR3. V shed 1 base and J 5 bases; nucleotides not matched to a gene: 5. The CDR3 nucleotides read TGTGCCAGCAGCTTAGTTGAGGGGGCCTATCAGCCCCAGCATTTT. This sequence encodes CASSLVEGAYQPQHF.

V and J are TRBV10-2 and TRBJ2-3; tentatively, D is TRBD1 (6 bases). V gave up 6 bases and J gave up 1 base, with 8 bases separating them. This CDR3 spans 13 amino acids. In germline, CDR1 is WSHSY, CDR2 SAAADI. The CDR3 nucleotides read TGCGCCAGCAGCGGACAGCGCACAGATACGCAGTATTTT. Its protein product is CASSGQRTDTQYF.

As concerns this clone: This same CDR3 is encoded by further DNA sequences in the sample. The V and J genes are TRBV6-5 and TRBJ1-1; D possibly corresponds to TRBD1 (6 bases). Germline assignment: CDR1 MNHEY and CDR2 SVGAGI. Trimming left V 5 bases short and J 1 base short, with 11 bases between. The CDR3 consists of 14 residues. The CDR3 reads CASSGDRKNTEAFF. The DNA for the CDR3 is TGTGCCAGCAGTGGCGACAGGAAGAACACTGAAGCTTTCTTT.

The chain is built from TRBV9 and TRBJ1-3; 7 nucleotides align to TRBD1. CDR3 size: 15 residues. The V and J ends lost 3 bases and 2 bases, in that order; junction bases with no gene match: 5. Germline V gene data show CDR1 as SGDLS and CDR2 as YYNGEE. CDR3 nucleotides: TGTGCCAGCAGCGCTGGGACAGTCCCTGGAAACACCATATATTTT. As protein: CASSAGTVPGNTIYF.

This chain joins TRBV5-4 and TRBJ2-5; D unclear. Matching the DNA end better, TRBJ2-7 makes the J call doubtful. This CDR3 comprises 14 residues. CDR1 is SGHNT, CDR2 YYREEE, per germline (reference sequence). The DNA of the CDR3 is TGTGCCAGCAGCCCTCAGGCTACCGGTTACGAGCAGTACTTC. Translated, it gives CASSPQATGYEQYF.

J is TRBJ1-3 and V is TRBV9; the D is unclear. Trimming left V 0 bases short and J 0 bases short, with 13 bases between. The CDR3 is 17 residues long. Germline lookup yields CDR1 SGDLS and CDR2 YYNGEE. CDR3 loop: CASSVDGWGASGNTIYF. The DNA of the CDR3 is TGTGCCAGCAGCGTAGACGGGTGGGGAGCCTCTGGAAACACCATATATTTT.

The chain carries TRBV28 and TRBJ1-4; tentative D call: TRBD1 (5 bases). This CDR3 region has 13 residues. V lost 11 bases, J lost 3 bases, and 13 bases lay in between. Germline CDR1 is MDHEN and CDR2 is SYDVKM. The CDR3 here is CAANGGSNEKLFF. The CDR3 region has the DNA TGTGCCGCGAACGGGGGATCTAATGAAAAACTGTTTTTT.